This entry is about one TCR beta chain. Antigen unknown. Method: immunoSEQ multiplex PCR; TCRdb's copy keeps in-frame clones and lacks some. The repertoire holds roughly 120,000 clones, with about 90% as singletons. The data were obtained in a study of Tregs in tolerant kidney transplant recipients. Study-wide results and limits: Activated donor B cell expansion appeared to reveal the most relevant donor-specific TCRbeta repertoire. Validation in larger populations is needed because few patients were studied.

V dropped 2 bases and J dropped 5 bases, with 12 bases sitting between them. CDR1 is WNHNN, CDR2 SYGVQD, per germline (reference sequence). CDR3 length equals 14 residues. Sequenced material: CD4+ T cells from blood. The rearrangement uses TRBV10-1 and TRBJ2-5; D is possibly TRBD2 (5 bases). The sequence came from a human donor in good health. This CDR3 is CASSETRWEETQYF. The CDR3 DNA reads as TGCGCCAGCAGTGAGACGAGGTGGGAGGAGACCCAGTACTTC.